This entry lists 21 T cell receptor beta chains sequenced from one sample in a study of shared clonotypes between healthy human individuals. The method was immunoSEQ multiplex PCR; TCRdb's version includes in-frame clones alone and lacks a portion of them. The table records about 2.3 million clones, around 92% of them present only once. What was sequenced was naive CD4+ T cells from PBMCs. Noted subset: CD45RA+ positively selected. All receptors derive from a man between 18 and 29 years old in good health. Some clones in this sample may be carry-over from other donors' samples.

The chain couples TRBV19 to TRBJ1-1, with D possibly matching TRBD1 (6 bases). Looked up from germline, CDR1 is LNHDA and CDR2 is SQIVND (reference sequence). Trimming removed 2 bases at V and 2 bases at J, with 12 bases between. This CDR3 is built from 15 residues. DNA for the CDR3: TGTGCCAGTAGTATACGAGCAGGGGCCAACACTGAAGCTTTCTTT. Translated: CASSIRAGANTEAFF. Variable domain in full (rest from reference TRBV19 and TRBJ1-1): DGGITQSPKYLFRKEGQNVTLSCEQNLNHDAMYWYRQDPGQGLRLIYYSQIVNDFQKGDIAEGYSVSREKKESFPLTVTSAQKNPTAFYLCASSIRAGANTEAFFGQGTRLTVV.

Here the CDR3 DNA reads TGTGCCAGCAGTCTCGACACCCTCCCCGACTATGGCTACACCTTC. Translating gives CASSLDTLPDYGYTF. The gene calls are TRBV6-4 and TRBJ1-2; unclear D gene. Germline CDR1 is MRHNA and CDR2 is SNTAGT. V lost 5 bases to trimming and J lost 3 bases, with 16 bases between them. This CDR3 comprises 15 residues.

This chain links TRBV5-4 with TRBJ2-1; the D gene is possibly TRBD2 (8 bases). This CDR3 has 17 amino acids. Germline V lookup: CDR1 SGHNT, CDR2 YYREEE (reference sequence). V was trimmed by 5 bases and J by 6 bases, leaving 24 bases between them. The CDR3 DNA reads TGTGCCAGCAGGCCAGGGGGTACTAGCGGCTTAAGCAATGAGCAGTTCTTC. Translated: CASRPGGTSGLSNEQFF.

The chain recombines TRBV5-5 with TRBJ2-3; TRBD2 aligns across 8 bases. Losses at the gene ends were 4 bases for V and 5 bases for J; bases not matched to a gene: 9. The CDR3 covers 15 residues. Germline V gene data show CDR1 as SGHKS and CDR2 as YYEKEE (reference sequence). Here the CDR3 reads CASSRDSGILDTQYF. In DNA, the CDR3 is TGTGCCAGCAGCCGTGATAGCGGGATTTTAGATACGCAGTATTTT.

A word on this clone: This specimen includes other DNA sequences encoding the same CDR3. The J gene is TRBJ2-1, the V gene TRBV5-4, with 7 nucleotides matching TRBD1. Germline values: CDR1 SGHNT, CDR2 YYREEE (reference sequence). The J segment lost 2 bases and the V segment lost 4 bases, leaving 6 bases of the junction unmatched. The CDR3 has 15 residues. The CDR3 sequence is CASSSRDRAYNEQFF. The DNA of the CDR3 is TGTGCCAGCAGCAGCCGGGACAGAGCCTACAATGAGCAGTTCTTC.

Comment on this clone: This sample includes further DNA sequences coding for the same CDR3. The rearrangement uses TRBV5-4 and TRBJ2-7, with D perhaps TRBD1 (5 bases). V was shortened by 2 bases and J by 2 bases, with 11 bases between the two germline ends. CDR1 SGHNT and CDR2 YYREEE come from the germline V gene (reference sequence). The CDR3 extends over 14 amino acids. The DNA of the CDR3 is TGTGCCAGCAGCTTAAAAACAGGCGCCTACGAGCAGTACTTC. This sequence encodes CASSLKTGAYEQYF.

The chain uses TRBV5-5 and TRBJ1-5; D possibly corresponds to TRBD1 (6 bases). The CDR3 sequence is 13 residues long. The V gene's germline CDR1 is SGHKS and CDR2 YYEKEE (reference sequence). The V end was cut by 3 bases, the J end by 5 bases, with 9 bases between. This CDR3 reads CASSWDTDQPQHF. CDR3 nucleotides: TGTGCCAGCAGCTGGGACACGGATCAGCCCCAGCATTTT. The whole variable domain, remainder taken from reference TRBV5-5 and TRBJ1-5, is DAGVTQSPTHLIKTRGQQVTLRCSPISGHKSVSWYQQVLGQGPQFIFQYYEKEERGRGNFPDRFSARQFPNYSSELNVNALLLGDSALYLCASSWDTDQPQHFGDGTRLSIL.

The rearrangement joins TRBV7-2 to TRBJ2-3; D tentatively fits TRBD1 or TRBD2 (5 bases each). This CDR3 is built from 17 residues. CDR1 SGHTA and CDR2 FQGNSA come from the germline V gene. The V and J ends lost 1 base and 3 bases respectively, with 17 bases between them. CDR3 nucleotide sequence: TGTGCCAGCAGCTTAGGGCCGGGACCGCAATATACAGATACGCAGTATTTT. This translates into CASSLGPGPQYTDTQYF.

The rearrangement joins TRBV7-2 to TRBJ1-1; D unresolved. Germline assignment: CDR1 SGHTA and CDR2 FQGNSA. This CDR3 has 15 residues. The V end lost 5 bases, the J end lost 1 base, and 14 bases lay between the germline ends. The CDR3 DNA is TGTGCCAGCAGCACTACCCGGCGGGCGAACACTGAAGCTTTCTTT. This encodes CASSTTRRANTEAFF.

This clone was counted only a few times. The genes are TRBV7-8 and TRBJ1-5, with D unresolved. Per the germline V gene, CDR1 is SGHVS and CDR2 is FQNEAQ. The CDR3 is made up of 14 amino acids. V gave up 2 bases and J gave up 9 bases, with 14 bases separating them. CDR3 nucleotide sequence: TGTGCCAGCAGCTTAAGTCTGCCCCCAGGGCCCCAGCATTTT. Amino acid sequence: CASSLSLPPGPQHF.

The rearrangement links TRBV9 to TRBJ1-1; no clear D gene. Trimming cost V 0 bases and J 6 bases, with 12 bases left between them. This CDR3 is 14 amino acids long. CDR1 SGDLS and CDR2 YYNGEE come from the germline V gene. CDR3 nucleotide sequence: TGTGCCAGCAGCGTAGTTCTGGGAGGATCTGAAGCTTTCTTT. Translating gives CASSVVLGGSEAFF.

The rearrangement uses TRBV5-1 and TRBJ1-1; no clear D. Looked up from germline, CDR1 is SGHRS and CDR2 is YFSETQ. The CDR3 totals 18 residues. Deletions cut 8 bases from V and 1 base from J, with 27 bases between. In nucleotides, the CDR3 is TGCGCCAGTGATACGGTAACCTTTCTAGCGAGCGGGAACACTGAAGCTTTCTTT. This gives the protein CASDTVTFLASGNTEAFF.

This chain connects TRBV25-1 to TRBJ2-1, with 9 bases identical to TRBD2. Germline CDR1 and CDR2: MGHDK and SYGVNS. The CDR3 runs to 15 residues. The trim removed 6 bases at V and 6 bases at J, leaving 9 bases unmatched. Here the CDR3 reads CASSNGRTSANEQFF. CDR3 nucleotide sequence: TGTGCCAGCAGCAATGGCCGGACTAGCGCCAATGAGCAGTTCTTC.

The J gene is TRBJ1-4, the V gene TRBV6-5; D is undetermined. The CDR3 has 13 residues. Germline loops: CDR1 MNHEY, CDR2 SVGAGI. V lost 8 bases to trimming and J lost 3 bases, with 10 bases between them. The CDR3 is CASCRTANEKLFF. The CDR3 DNA follows: TGTGCCAGCTGTAGAACAGCTAATGAAAAACTGTTTTTT.

The V and J genes are TRBV19 and TRBJ1-1, with a possible D match to TRBD1 (6 bases). CDR3 length: 13 residues. Trimming pared 6 bases from V and 2 bases from J, leaving 10 bases between. Germline V gene sequence: CDR1 LNHDA, CDR2 SQIVND (reference sequence). As DNA, the CDR3 is TGTGCCAGTAGGTCACAGGGTAACACTGAAGCTTTCTTT. Residues: CASRSQGNTEAFF.

The genes are TRBV19 and TRBJ2-7; possibly TRBD1 for D (6 bases). Germline lookup yields CDR1 LNHDA and CDR2 SQIVND (reference sequence). V dropped 6 bases and J dropped 0 bases, with 12 bases sitting between them. The CDR3 runs 14 residues. The CDR3 loop is CASSRRTVSYEQYF. In DNA, the CDR3 is TGTGCCAGTAGCAGGAGGACAGTCTCCTACGAGCAGTACTTC. The complete variable domain, with remaining parts taken from reference TRBV19 and TRBJ2-7, reads DGGITQSPKYLFRKEGQNVTLSCEQNLNHDAMYWYRQDPGQGLRLIYYSQIVNDFQKGDIAEGYSVSREKKESFPLTVTSAQKNPTAFYLCASSRRTVSYEQYFGPGTRLTVT.

This clone was picked up one time. This rearrangement joins TRBV19 to TRBJ2-1, with D possibly matching TRBD2 (6 bases). V shed 1 base and J shed 9 bases, with 10 bases lying between them. CDR3 length equals 13 residues. From germline, CDR1 is LNHDA and CDR2 SQIVND (reference sequence). The CDR3 DNA reads TGTGCCAGTAGTATAGCCCGGGACTCTGAGCAGTTCTTC. Translation: CASSIARDSEQFF.

The CDR3 DNA reads TGTGCCAGCACCAACGTCTGGGGTAGTGGTGAGCAGTTCTTC. This encodes CASTNVWGSGEQFF. J is TRBJ2-1 and V is TRBV6-1; D call uncertain. The germline V gene has CDR1 MNHNS and CDR2 SASEGT. The CDR3 loop spans 14 amino acids. The ends were cut back, 7 bases at V and 9 bases at J, with 19 bases in the middle.

This clone has only one observation. V usage is TRBV5-1 and J usage is TRBJ2-5; D could derive from TRBD1 or TRBD2 (5 bases each). Per the germline V gene, CDR1 is SGHRS and CDR2 is YFSETQ. The CDR3 loop spans 13 amino acids. V shed 9 bases and J shed 3 bases, with 15 bases lying between them. CDR3 sequence reads: CATRDRPEETQYF. The CDR3 bases are TGCGCCACCCGGGACCGCCCAGAAGAGACCCAGTACTTC. Full variable domain (rest looked up from reference TRBV5-1 and TRBJ2-5): KAGVTQTPRYLIKTRGQQVTLSCSPISGHRSVSWYQQTPGQGLQFLFEYFSETQRNKGNFPGRFSGRQFSNSRSEMNVSTLELGDSALYLCATRDRPEETQYFGPGTRLLVL.

The chain is built from TRBV18 and TRBJ1-1; 7 bases fit TRBD1. With 6 bases clipped from V and 0 bases from J, the junction kept 10 bases outside the gene matches. Germline lookup yields CDR1 KGHSH and CDR2 LQKENI. This CDR3 contains 16 residues. CDR3 amino acids: CASSGAGDRLNTEAFF. Here the CDR3 DNA reads TGTGCCAGCTCCGGCGCAGGGGACAGATTGAACACTGAAGCTTTCTTT.

V gene TRBV5-1 combines with J gene TRBJ2-1; D is ambiguous. The CDR3 covers 14 residues. The germline CDR1 and CDR2 sequences are SGHRS and YFSETQ. V was cut by 2 bases and J by 3 bases, with 9 bases left in between. The CDR3 is CASSLSDLYNEQFF. CDR3 bases: TGCGCCAGCAGCTTATCGGACCTCTACAATGAGCAGTTCTTC.